Each of the 22 T cell receptor beta chains below was sequenced from the same sample in a study of blood T cell repertoires in COVID-19. Assay: immunoSEQ multiplex PCR; the TCRdb copy retains only in-frame clones and omits some. Among 110,000 to 150,000 clones listed, around 80% were seen once. The specimen sequenced was peripheral blood. Receptor source: a woman aged 45-65 years with acute or convalescent COVID-19.

The chain joins TRBV6-5 to TRBJ2-1, with D possibly being TRBD2 (6 bases). V was shortened by 0 bases and J by 5 bases, with 14 bases between the two germline ends. Germline V gene sequence: CDR1 MNHEY, CDR2 SVGAGI. This CDR3 is 16 amino acids long. In nucleotides, the CDR3 is TGTGCCAGCAGTTACTCGAGTGGCGGGGTCGACAATGAGCAGTTCTTC. Amino acid sequence: CASSYSSGGVDNEQFF.

V gene TRBV10-3 combines with J gene TRBJ1-6; maybe TRBD1 (5 bases). Between the trimmed V and J ends, which lost 3 bases and 8 bases, there was a span of 14 bases. The CDR3 is made up of 15 amino acids. Germline CDR1 and CDR2: ENHRY and SYGVKD. CDR3 sequence: CAISDYDRKHSPLHF. As DNA, the CDR3 is TGTGCCATCAGTGACTATGACAGAAAACATTCACCCCTCCACTTT.

The rearrangement uses TRBV5-8 and TRBJ1-5; perhaps TRBD1 as D (6 bases). Germline V gene sequence: CDR1 SGHTS, CDR2 YDEGEE. V was clipped by 0 bases and J by 5 bases, with 12 bases between them. The CDR3 length is 15 residues. Written as DNA, the CDR3 is TGTGCCAGCAGCTTGGCACAGGGTGGTGATCAGCCCCAGCATTTT. It is translated as CASSLAQGGDQPQHF. Full variable domain (missing parts from reference TRBV5-8 and TRBJ1-5): EAGVTQSPTHLIKTRGQQATLRCSPISGHTSVYWYQQALGLGLQFLLWYDEGEERNRGNFPPRFSGRQFPNYSSELNVNALELEDSALYLCASSLAQGGDQPQHFGDGTRLSIL.

This clone was seen a few times. This chain uses TRBV6-2 or TRBV6-3 with TRBJ2-2; 8 nucleotides match TRBD2. The CDR3 consists of 16 residues. Germline CDR1 reads MNHEY; CDR2 reads SVGEGT. V trimming: 5 bases; J trimming: 5 bases; junction bases outside the gene matches: 10. The CDR3 DNA follows: TGTGCCAGCAGTCCCGGGGGAGCGGGGGAGACCGGGGAGCTGTTTTTT. Protein sequence: CASSPGGAGETGELFF.

This chain links TRBV7-9 with TRBJ1-1; 8 bases agree with TRBD1. Per germline, CDR1 SEHNR and CDR2 FQNEAQ (reference sequence). CDR3 size: 14 residues. After removal of 5 bases from V and 4 bases from J, the junction contained 6 bases not matched to a gene. The DNA for the CDR3 is TGTGCCAGCAGCGAACAGGGGGAGGCCACTGAAGCTTTCTTT. Protein product: CASSEQGEATEAFF. The full variable domain, rest sourced from reference TRBV7-9 and TRBJ1-1, is DTGVSQNPRHKITKRGQNVTFRCDPISEHNRLYWYRQTLGQGPEFLTYFQNEAQLEKSRLLSDRFSAERPKGSFSTLEIQRTEQGDSAMYLCASSEQGEATEAFFGQGTRLTVV.

The chain carries TRBV9 and TRBJ2-1, with D maybe TRBD2 (6 bases). The germline CDR1 and CDR2 sequences are SGDLS and YYNGEE. Deletions cut 3 bases from V and 7 bases from J, with 26 bases between. The CDR3 spans 18 residues. The CDR3 bases are TGTGCCAGCAGCGCCGCAGGACGGGAAAGGGGAGGTGGAAATGAGCAGTTCTTC. This sequence encodes CASSAAGRERGGGNEQFF.

This clone has a single count. This chain joins TRBV7-2 and TRBJ2-1; TRBD2 aligns across 9 bases. V was clipped by 1 base and J by 10 bases; unmatched bases: 8. Germline assignment: CDR1 SGHTA and CDR2 FQGNSA. The CDR3 contains 15 residues. The CDR3 DNA is TGTGCCAGCAGCTTAGTCGGCGGGGGGGGAAAAGAGCAGTTCTTC. This encodes CASSLVGGGGKEQFF.

DNA of the CDR3: TGTGCCAGCAGCGTAGAACCGAGGCAGGGGGGCATTCAGTACTTC. As protein: CASSVEPRQGGIQYF. The chain carries TRBV28 and TRBJ2-4, with a tentative D call TRBD1 (7 bases). This CDR3 has 15 residues. Germline lookup yields CDR1 MDHEN and CDR2 SYDVKM. V lost 6 bases to trimming and J lost 9 bases, with 21 bases between them.

The table lists this clone with a count of one. V is TRBV30 and J is TRBJ1-3; weak D call: TRBD1 (6 bases). Germline CDR1 is GTSNPN and CDR2 is SVGIG (reference sequence). The length of the CDR3 is 14 residues. V shed 2 bases and J shed 7 bases, with 15 bases lying between them. CDR3 residues: CAWSLGALGNTIYF. DNA of the CDR3: TGTGCCTGGAGTCTGGGGGCCTTAGGGAACACCATATATTTT.

The chain uses TRBV19 and TRBJ2-7; a weak D match, TRBD2 (5 bases). This CDR3 is 13 amino acids long. Germline V CDR1 and CDR2: LNHDA, SQIVND (reference sequence). Trimming stripped 9 bases from V and 0 bases from J, with 12 bases between. For the CDR3, the DNA is TGTGCCAGCGAGGGCGCGAACTCCTACGAGCAGTACTTC. The encoded protein is CASEGANSYEQYF.

The chain links TRBV29-1 to TRBJ1-2, with TRBD1 matching over 7 bases. V lost 1 base, J lost 8 bases, and 10 bases stayed unmatched. Germline V gene data show CDR1 as SQVTM and CDR2 as ANQGSEA. The CDR3 consists of 14 residues. The DNA of the CDR3 is TGCAGCGTTGAAGGACAGGGTGTAATCTCCGGCTACACCTTC. The encoded protein is CSVEGQGVISGYTF.

The chain uses TRBV5-5 and TRBJ2-2; D gene ambiguous. Trimming shortened V by 4 bases and J by 6 bases, and 10 bases separated the two germline ends. Germline V gene data show CDR1 as SGHKS and CDR2 as YYEKEE (reference sequence). The CDR3 extends over 13 amino acids. DNA for the CDR3: TGTGCCAGCAGCCTAGAGTTCCCCGGGGAGCTGTTTTTT. This encodes CASSLEFPGELFF.

This clone was recorded only once. The chain has TRBV5-1 and TRBJ1-1, with a possible D match to TRBD1 (5 bases). Germline V lookup: CDR1 SGHRS, CDR2 YFSETQ. The germline V and J ends were trimmed by 0 bases and 3 bases, with 9 bases remaining between them. There are 14 residues in the CDR3. The CDR3 DNA reads as TGCGCCAGCAGCTTGGAAGGGGATCACACTGAAGCTTTCTTT. Translating it yields CASSLEGDHTEAFF.

This chain uses TRBV7-6 with TRBJ2-6, with TRBD1 matching over 8 bases. Germline V gene sequence: CDR1 SGHVS, CDR2 FNYEAQ. V shed 5 bases and J 6 bases; nucleotides not matched to a gene: 6. The CDR3 totals 15 residues. The CDR3 sequence: CASSTRQGMANVLTF. In DNA, the CDR3 is TGTGCCAGCAGCACTAGACAGGGGATGGCCAACGTCCTGACTTTC.

The chain is built from TRBV18 and TRBJ1-4; possible D gene TRBD1, 6 bases. The ends were cut back, 0 bases at V and 1 base at J, with 15 bases in the middle. Germline CDR1 is KGHSH and CDR2 is LQKENI. The CDR3 extends over 18 amino acids. DNA for the CDR3: TGTGCCAGCTCACCACCTTTAGGGACAAGAGGAACTAATGAAAAACTGTTTTTT. Translation: CASSPPLGTRGTNEKLFF.

A note on this clone: This CDR3 is also generated by other DNA sequences in the sample. The chain joins TRBV5-1 to TRBJ1-2, with D possibly TRBD1 on 5 matching bases. The CDR3 loop spans 13 amino acids. The ends were cut back, 0 bases at V and 2 bases at J, with 5 bases in the middle. Looked up from germline, CDR1 is SGHRS and CDR2 is YFSETQ. In nucleotides, the CDR3 is TGCGCCAGCAGCTTGGGACAGAACTATGGCTACACCTTC. Protein: CASSLGQNYGYTF.

This sequence joins TRBV6-2 or TRBV6-3 and TRBJ1-5; 8 nucleotides line up with TRBD1. V was clipped by 5 bases and J by 7 bases; unmatched bases: 7. Germline-derived CDR1 and CDR2 are MNHEY and SVGEGT. This CDR3 contains 14 residues. In DNA form, the CDR3 reads TGTGCCAGCAGTCCGCAGGGGGCGGGCCAGCCCCAGCATTTT. Protein: CASSPQGAGQPQHF.

This rearrangement joins TRBV3-1 (or the pseudogene TRBV3-2) to TRBJ2-7; the match to TRBD1 covers 9 bases. Unmatched junction bases numbered 15, after V lost 0 bases and J lost 6 bases. The CDR3 sequence is 18 residues long. Looked up from germline, CDR1 is LGHDT and CDR2 is YNNKEL (reference sequence). The CDR3 spells CASSQDWERSGQGAEQYF. The DNA for the CDR3 is TGTGCCAGCAGCCAAGATTGGGAGAGGTCGGGACAGGGTGCCGAGCAGTACTTC.

This rearrangement joins TRBV6-2 or TRBV6-3 to TRBJ1-1, with a possible D match to TRBD1 (5 bases). The ends were cut back, 0 bases at V and 1 base at J, with 9 bases in the middle. The CDR3 is made up of 15 amino acids. Looked up from germline, CDR1 is MNHEY and CDR2 is SVGEGT. Here the CDR3 DNA reads TGTGCCAGCAGTTACTCCTATCAGGGGAACACTGAAGCTTTCTTT. This translates into CASSYSYQGNTEAFF.

The chain has TRBV9 and TRBJ1-5, with 10 bases matching TRBD1. The V gene end was trimmed by 3 bases and the J gene end by 6 bases; junction bases not matched to a gene: 6. Germline V lookup: CDR1 SGDLS, CDR2 YYNGEE. This CDR3 has 15 amino acids. CDR3 region: CASSETGGPFQPQHF. The DNA of the CDR3 is TGTGCCAGCAGCGAGACAGGGGGCCCCTTTCAGCCCCAGCATTTT. Full variable domain (rest looked up from reference TRBV9 and TRBJ1-5): DSGVTQTPKHLITATGQRVTLRCSPRSGDLSVYWYQQSLDQGLQFLIQYYNGEERAKGNILERFSAQQFPDLHSELNLSSLELGDSALYFCASSETGGPFQPQHFGDGTRLSIL.

The rearrangement links TRBV25-1 to TRBJ2-2, with 8 bases aligning to TRBD2. Trimming took 7 bases from V and 6 from J; bases not matched to a gene: 1. The germline V gene has CDR1 MGHDK and CDR2 SYGVNS. The CDR3 covers 12 residues. The CDR3 protein is CASTAGAGELFF. DNA for the CDR3: TGTGCCAGCACAGCGGGGGCCGGGGAGCTGTTTTTT.

The chain recombines TRBV7-9 with TRBJ1-1; the D gene is possibly TRBD1 (5 bases). Trimming removed 5 bases from V and 5 bases from J, with 15 bases in between. Germline-derived CDR1 and CDR2 are SEHNR and FQNEAQ (reference sequence). The CDR3 extends over 14 amino acids. CDR3 loop: CASSPQGSLTEAFF. The CDR3 nucleotides read TGTGCCAGCAGCCCTCAGGGCTCTTTAACTGAAGCTTTCTTT.